Presented here are 19 T cell receptor beta chains from one specimen sequenced in a study of OX40 agonist ivuxolimab in advanced cancers. TCRdb's table, derived via immunoSEQ multiplex PCR, lists solely in-frame clones and lacks some. The sample holds 85,000 to 120,000 clones, approximately 90% seen once. Sequencing was performed on CD4+ or CD8+ T cells sorted from blood, taken in a trial of the OX40 agonist ivuxolimab. All receptors derive from an adult with an advanced solid tumor such as melanoma, head and neck, liver or kidney cancer.

This chain uses TRBV6-5 with TRBJ1-6, with 7 nucleotides matching TRBD1. The germline gives CDR1 MNHEY, CDR2 SVGAGI. V lost 7 bases, J lost 7 bases, and 4 bases stayed unmatched. The CDR3 runs 13 residues. This CDR3 reads CASTGTVNSPLHF. CDR3 DNA: TGTGCCAGCACGGGGACAGTGAATTCACCCCTCCACTTT.

This chain links TRBV27 with TRBJ2-1; D is ambiguous. Germline CDR1 MNHEY, CDR2 SMNVEV (reference sequence). V was shortened by 5 bases and J by 9 bases, with 20 bases between the two germline ends. CDR3 length equals 15 residues. The CDR3 spells CASSLTSNSKGEQFF. CDR3 coding DNA: TGTGCCAGCAGTCTAACCTCCAATAGTAAGGGTGAGCAGTTCTTC.

The chain joins TRBV19 to TRBJ1-4; possibly TRBD1 for D (6 bases). The CDR3 sequence is 13 residues long. The germline V gene has CDR1 LNHDA and CDR2 SQIVND (reference sequence). V was trimmed by 5 bases and J by 10 bases, leaving 14 bases between them. Here the CDR3 reads CASSEGVQGKLFF. The CDR3 DNA follows: TGTGCCAGTAGTGAGGGGGTTCAAGGAAAACTGTTTTTT.

This sequence joins TRBV4-3 and TRBJ2-7; TRBD2 might be the D (6 bases). The ends were cut back, 1 base at V and 2 bases at J, with 12 bases in the middle. The V gene's germline CDR1 is LGHNA and CDR2 YSLEER. This CDR3 spans 15 amino acids. The DNA of the CDR3 is TGCGCCAGCAGCCAAGCAACCGGCGGGGCCTACGAGCAGTACTTC. It yields the protein CASSQATGGAYEQYF.

The chain recombines TRBV5-1 with TRBJ2-3; D unresolved. CDR1 is SGHRS, CDR2 YFSETQ, per germline. Trimming shortened V by 0 bases and J by 1 base, and 12 bases separated the two germline ends. The CDR3 runs to 16 residues. The CDR3 DNA reads as TGCGCCAGCAGCTTGGCGACCGGCGTCCGCACAGATACGCAGTATTTT. Encoded protein: CASSLATGVRTDTQYF.

This clone was recorded once. The chain carries TRBV25-1 and TRBJ1-6; D is uncertain. V gave up 2 bases and J gave up 7 bases, with 9 bases separating them. The CDR3 is made up of 14 amino acids. Germline V gene lookup returns CDR1 MGHDK and CDR2 SYGVNS. CDR3 protein: CASSETALNSPLHF. CDR3 sequence (DNA): TGTGCCAGCAGTGAAACGGCACTCAATTCACCCCTCCACTTT. The full variable domain, rest sourced from reference TRBV25-1 and TRBJ1-6, is EADIYQTPRYLVIGTGKKITLECSQTMGHDKMYWYQQDPGMELHLIHYSYGVNSTEKGDLSSESTVSRIRTEHFPLTLESARPSHTSQYLCASSETALNSPLHFGNGTRLTVT.

This chain joins TRBV18 and TRBJ2-7; unclear D gene. Germline CDR1 is KGHSH and CDR2 is LQKENI. Trimming removed 3 bases from V and 6 bases from J, with 12 bases in between. This CDR3 has 13 amino acids. The CDR3 coding sequence is TGTGCCAGCTCACCCACCGGCACTATCGAGCAGTACTTC. Translation: CASSPTGTIEQYF.

The CDR3 bases are TGTGCCTGGAGAACTAGCGGGGGGGTACATACGCAGTATTTT. Amino acids: CAWRTSGGVHTQYF. V gene TRBV30 combines with J gene TRBJ2-3, with TRBD2 identical over 13 bases. This CDR3 comprises 14 residues. The V segment lost 3 bases and the J segment 7 bases; nucleotides outside the gene matches: 4. Germline V lookup: CDR1 GTSNPN, CDR2 SVGIG (reference sequence).

Here the CDR3 DNA reads TGTGCCAGCAGCCAAGTTCGAGGGGGCCGGACAGATACGCAGTATTTT. This translates into CASSQVRGGRTDTQYF. The chain links TRBV4-2 to TRBJ2-3; TRBD1 agrees at 7 bases. The germline CDR1 and CDR2 sequences are LGHNA and YNFKEQ. The CDR3 covers 16 residues. Trimming removed 1 base from V and 3 bases from J; junction bases left unmatched: 7.

The gene calls are TRBV7-6 and TRBJ1-6; no definite D call. CDR1 and CDR2 (germline): SGHVS, FNYEAQ. V was clipped by 3 bases and J by 9 bases, with 6 bases between them. CDR3 length: 12 residues. CDR3 in amino acids: CASSFSGSPLHF. DNA of the CDR3: TGTGCCAGCAGCTTTTCTGGTTCACCCCTCCACTTT.

The chain has TRBV14 and TRBJ2-3; D unresolved. Germline CDR1 and CDR2: SGHDN and FVKESK. The CDR3 is 14 residues long. V was shortened by 4 bases and J by 2 bases, with 10 bases between the two germline ends. The CDR3 region has the DNA TGTGCCAGCAGCCCAGTGTTGACCACAGATACGCAGTATTTT. Its translation is CASSPVLTTDTQYF.

This clone was observed a single time. A read error may produce the germline difference seen at one junction end. V is TRBV11-3 and J is TRBJ2-7, with D possibly called TRBD1 or TRBD2 (6 bases each). CDR1 and CDR2 (germline): SGHNT, YENEEA. The CDR3 runs 14 residues. CDR3 nucleotide sequence: TGTGCCAGCAGGGGGGGCCAGAATTCCTGCGAGCAGTACTTC. This codes for CASRGGQNSCEQYF.

The chain uses TRBV4-3 and TRBJ2-2; D is ambiguous. The CDR3 extends over 15 amino acids. The germline CDR1 and CDR2 sequences are LGHNA and YSLEER. Trimming cost V 4 bases and J 4 bases, with 13 bases left between them. CDR3 nucleotides: TGCGCCAGCAGCCGTTCGTGGGTCAGCACCGGGGAGCTGTTTTTT. This encodes CASSRSWVSTGELFF.

The V call is TRBV10-1, the J call TRBJ2-5, with 7 bases matching TRBD1. J gave up 6 bases and V 10 bases, and 8 bases lay outside the gene matches. CDR1 is WNHNN and CDR2 is SYGVQD in the germline V gene (reference sequence). This CDR3 is built from 12 residues. The CDR3 nucleotides read TGCGCCACCTTAGGGGGCGAGAAGACCCAGTACTTC. This gives the protein CATLGGEKTQYF.

The chain recombines TRBV10-1 with TRBJ2-2; TRBD1 matches 10 bases. The length of the CDR3 is 15 residues. V shed 4 bases and J 7 bases; nucleotides not matched to a gene: 6. Germline V gene data show CDR1 as WNHNN and CDR2 as SYGVQD (reference sequence). The CDR3 protein is CASSVGTGAIGELFF. CDR3 sequence (DNA): TGCGCCAGCAGTGTGGGGACAGGGGCGATCGGGGAGCTGTTTTTT.

The V and J genes are TRBV7-2 and TRBJ2-1, with D unclear. Per the germline V gene, CDR1 is SGHTA and CDR2 is FQGNSA. The V and J ends lost 1 base and 7 bases respectively, with 11 bases between them. This CDR3 contains 14 residues. Written as DNA, the CDR3 is TGTGCCAGCAGCTTAGGTGGCGCGTCGAATGAGCAGTTCTTC. Its translation is CASSLGGASNEQFF. Variable domain in full (rest from reference TRBV7-2 and TRBJ2-1): GAGVSQSPSNKVTEKGKDVELRCDPISGHTALYWYRQSLGQGLEFLIYFQGNSAPDKSGLPSDRFSAERTGGSVSTLTIQRTQQEDSAVYLCASSLGGASNEQFFGPGTRLTVL.

This clone was picked up one time. The chain employs TRBV7-2 and TRBJ2-5, with 7 bases lining up with TRBD1. The CDR3 has 15 residues. With 1 base clipped from V and 3 bases from J, the junction kept 5 bases outside the gene matches. Germline CDR1 SGHTA, CDR2 FQGNSA. CDR3 nucleotide sequence: TGTGCCAGCAGCTTAGGACAGGGAAGGGAAGAGACCCAGTACTTC. It translates to CASSLGQGREETQYF.

Here the CDR3 reads CASSPMDIDNEQFF. In DNA, the CDR3 is TGTGCCAGCTCACCCATGGACATCGACAATGAGCAGTTCTTC. This chain links TRBV18 with TRBJ2-1, with D tentatively TRBD1 (5 bases). Trimming took 3 bases from V and 5 from J, leaving 11 bases between them. The germline gives CDR1 KGHSH, CDR2 LQKENI. The CDR3 is made up of 14 amino acids.

The chain uses TRBV7-8 and TRBJ1-5, with 8 nucleotides matching TRBD1. J was trimmed by 1 base and V by 5 bases; bases with no gene match: 4. The germline gives CDR1 SGHVS, CDR2 FQNEAQ. CDR3 size: 15 residues. CDR3: CASSVQGVSNQPQHF. The CDR3 bases are TGTGCCAGCAGCGTACAGGGGGTGAGCAATCAGCCCCAGCATTTT.